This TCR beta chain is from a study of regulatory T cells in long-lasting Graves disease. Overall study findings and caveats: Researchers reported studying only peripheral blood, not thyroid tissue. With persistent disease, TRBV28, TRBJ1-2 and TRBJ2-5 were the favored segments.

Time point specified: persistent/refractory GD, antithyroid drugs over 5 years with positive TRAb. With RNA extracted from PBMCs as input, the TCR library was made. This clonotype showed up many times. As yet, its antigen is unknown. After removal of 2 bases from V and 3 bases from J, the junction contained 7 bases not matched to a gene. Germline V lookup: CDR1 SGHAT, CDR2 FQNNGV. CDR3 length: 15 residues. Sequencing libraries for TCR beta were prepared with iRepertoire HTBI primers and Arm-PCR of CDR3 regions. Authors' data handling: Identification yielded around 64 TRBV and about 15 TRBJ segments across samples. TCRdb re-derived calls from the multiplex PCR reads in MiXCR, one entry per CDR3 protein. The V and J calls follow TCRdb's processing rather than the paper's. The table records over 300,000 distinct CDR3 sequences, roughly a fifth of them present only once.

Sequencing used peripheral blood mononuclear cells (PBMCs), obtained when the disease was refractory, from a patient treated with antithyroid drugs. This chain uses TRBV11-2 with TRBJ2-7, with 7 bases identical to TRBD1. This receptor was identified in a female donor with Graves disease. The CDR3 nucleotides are TGTGCCAGCAGCTTACAGGGGGAAGGGCTCTACGAGCAGTACTTC. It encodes CASSLQGEGLYEQYF.